The 26 T cell receptor beta chains in this list originate from one sample, sequenced in a study of blood T cells in healthy people across ages. With a J-beta primer mix and a sample-barcoded 5' primer, a second PCR ran about 7 to 12 cycles. TCRdb re-derived calls from the 5' RACE reads in MiXCR, one entry per CDR3 protein. The repertoire holds about 1.6 million distinct CDR3 sequences, with 30% to 40% as singletons. The sample comprised blood. These receptors were obtained from a woman in her twenties or thirties in good health.

Comments on this clonotype: With a much larger clone just one base away, this may be a read error. This chain connects TRBV29-1 to TRBJ2-1, with D possibly being TRBD1 or TRBD2 (7 bases each). This CDR3 is 14 amino acids long. Per the germline V gene, CDR1 is SQVTM and CDR2 is ANQGSEA. The V end lost 8 bases, the J end lost 3 bases, and 17 bases lay between the germline ends. The CDR3 here is CSHQGGVSYNEQFF. The CDR3, as DNA: TGCAGCCACCAGGGGGGGGTGAGCTACAATGAGCAGTTCTTC.

The rearrangement uses TRBV27 and TRBJ2-6; a weak D match, TRBD1 (6 bases). Germline CDR1 reads MNHEY; CDR2 reads SMNVEV (reference sequence). The CDR3 sequence is 16 residues long. Trimming stripped 5 bases from V and 2 bases from J, with 13 bases between. The CDR3 DNA is TGTGCCAGCAGTCGGCCGGACAGACCTGGGGCCAACGTCCTGACTTTC. Residues: CASSRPDRPGANVLTF.

This clonotype was recorded a few times. This sequence joins TRBV27 and TRBJ2-3; tentatively, D is TRBD1 (5 bases). The V and J ends lost 4 bases and 0 bases respectively, with 17 bases between them. Germline V gene sequence: CDR1 MNHEY, CDR2 SMNVEV (reference sequence). This CDR3 has 17 residues. CDR3 DNA sequence: TGTGCCAGCAGTTCAGGCCAGGGTCTATTCAGCACAGATACGCAGTATTTT. Its translation is CASSSGQGLFSTDTQYF.

This clonotype has a count of ten or more. The V and J genes are TRBV20-1 and TRBJ2-7, with 8 nucleotides matching TRBD2. The V segment lost 2 bases and the J segment 3 bases; nucleotides outside the gene matches: 3. This CDR3 region has 13 residues. Germline CDR1 is DFQATT and CDR2 is SNEGSKA (reference sequence). This chain's CDR3 is CSARYRGGYEQYF. In nucleotides, the CDR3 is TGCAGTGCTAGATATCGGGGGGGCTACGAGCAGTACTTC.

This chain links TRBV20-1 with TRBJ2-5; perhaps TRBD2 as D (6 bases). V was trimmed by 1 base and J by 2 bases, leaving 17 bases between them. CDR1 is DFQATT, CDR2 SNEGSKA, per germline (reference sequence). This CDR3 contains 16 residues. DNA of the CDR3: TGCAGTGCTAGAGGGCTTACGGGGGAGGTACAAGAGACCCAGTACTTC. Its translation is CSARGLTGEVQETQYF.

Many counts were recorded for this clonotype. V usage is TRBV29-1 and J usage is TRBJ2-7; TRBD1 matches at 9 bases. CDR3 size: 13 residues. Germline CDR1 and CDR2: SQVTM and ANQGSEA. V lost 4 bases to trimming and J lost 5 bases; unmatched junction nucleotides: 6. This CDR3 reads CSVVGQGQHEQYF. CDR3 sequence (DNA): TGCAGCGTTGTGGGACAGGGACAACACGAGCAGTACTTC.

The chain combines TRBV9 with TRBJ2-5; D possibly corresponds to TRBD1 (6 bases). Trimming took off 0 bases at V and 5 bases at J, with 20 bases between the two ends. This CDR3 region has 17 residues. Germline V lookup: CDR1 SGDLS, CDR2 YYNGEE. The CDR3 DNA sequence: TGTGCCAGCAGCGTAGGGGGTCCGGACCCGAGGGGGGAGACCCAGTACTTC. It is translated as CASSVGGPDPRGETQYF.

The chain recombines TRBV29-1 with TRBJ1-1, with D possibly being TRBD1 (6 bases). Germline CDR1 SQVTM, CDR2 ANQGSEA. V was cut by 8 bases and J by 4 bases, with 20 bases left in between. The CDR3 is 14 amino acids. CDR3 coding DNA: TGCAGCTCGCAAACCGGGGGAGGGGGCACTGAAGCTTTCTTT. Translated, it gives CSSQTGGGGTEAFF.

This clonotype was detected only a few times. The gene calls are TRBV7-2 and TRBJ1-2; TRBD1 aligns across 9 bases. CDR1 is SGHTA and CDR2 is FQGNSA in the germline V gene. This CDR3 region has 15 residues. The trim removed 2 bases at V and 7 bases at J, leaving 8 bases unmatched. The CDR3 region has the DNA TGTGCCAGCAGCTTACGGAACAGGGGGCTAATTGGCTACACCTTC. Translating it yields CASSLRNRGLIGYTF.

This chain joins TRBV7-2 and TRBJ2-7; no definite D call. Germline V gene data show CDR1 as SGHTA and CDR2 as FQGNSA. This CDR3 has 13 amino acids. Trimming took off 0 bases at V and 6 bases at J, with 9 bases between the two ends. CDR3 nucleotide sequence: TGTGCCAGCAGCTTAGCCACTCCTATCGAGCAGTACTTC. This codes for CASSLATPIEQYF.

The V gene is TRBV20-1, the J gene TRBJ2-7; D gene ambiguous. V was clipped by 0 bases and J by 3 bases, with 6 bases between them. The CDR3 is 12 residues long. Per germline, CDR1 DFQATT and CDR2 SNEGSKA (reference sequence). The CDR3: CSARDKVYEQYF. The CDR3 DNA is TGCAGTGCTAGAGACAAGGTCTACGAGCAGTACTTC.

Concerning this clonotype itself: A clone one base away is much larger, so this may be a read error. No conserved phenylalanine or tryptophan is present at the end of the CDR3, so a read error is the likely explanation. The genes are TRBV7-2 and TRBJ2-1; 8 bases are a match to TRBD2. CDR1 and CDR2 from the germline V gene are SGHTA and FQGNSA. The length of the CDR3 is 15 residues. V gave up 5 bases and J gave up 7 bases; unmatched junction bases: 10. The CDR3 loop is CASSRESGGWNEQFL. The CDR3 nucleotides are TGTGCCAGCAGCCGAGAGAGCGGGGGCTGGAATGAGCAGTTCTTA.

This clonotype has just a few counts. The genes are TRBV9 and TRBJ2-7, with 8 bases lining up with TRBD1. Trimming took 4 bases from V and 5 from J; bases not matched to a gene: 8. Germline-derived CDR1 and CDR2 are SGDLS and YYNGEE. The CDR3 has 14 amino acids. CDR3 protein: CASSLGGQAHEQYF. The DNA of the CDR3 is TGTGCCAGCAGCCTAGGGGGACAGGCCCACGAGCAGTACTTC.

V is TRBV5-1 and J is TRBJ2-5, with D perhaps matching TRBD1 (5 bases). Germline V gene lookup returns CDR1 SGHRS and CDR2 YFSETQ. The CDR3 is made up of 11 amino acids. With 6 bases removed from V and 7 bases from J, the gap between germline ends came to 10 bases. This CDR3 reads CASNQGVTQYF. The CDR3 DNA follows: TGCGCCAGCAATCAGGGTGTGACCCAGTACTTC.

CDR3 in DNA: TGCGCCAGCAGCCAAGAGCTATCGGGTCGGGGGGGAGCTTTCTTT. This translates into CASSQELSGRGGAFF. V and J are TRBV4-1 and TRBJ1-1; D is perhaps TRBD1 (5 bases). Trimming left V 0 bases short and J 10 bases short, with 18 bases between. This CDR3 region has 15 residues. CDR1 MGHRA and CDR2 YSYEKL come from the germline V gene.

The sample holds a few counts of this clonotype. V usage is TRBV4-2 and J usage is TRBJ2-7, with 9 bases identical to TRBD1. Germline values: CDR1 LGHNA, CDR2 YNFKEQ. The ends lost 4 bases at V and 2 bases at J; junction bases unmatched: 6. CDR3 length: 15 residues. In nucleotides, the CDR3 is TGTGCCAGCAGCCGGCCGGGACAGGGACCCTACGAGCAGTACTTC. It specifies CASSRPGQGPYEQYF.

Comment on this clonotype: Possible read error: a much larger clone is one base away. The chain recombines TRBV6-6 with TRBJ1-2; no clear D gene. The germline gives CDR1 MNHNY, CDR2 SVGAGI (reference sequence). The CDR3 covers 13 residues. This chain's CDR3 is CASSYGRLDGNTF. CDR3 DNA sequence: TGTGCCAGCAGTTACGGCCGCTTGGATGGCAACACCTTC.

This clonotype was observed many times. J is TRBJ2-7 and V is TRBV2, with D hard to call. This CDR3 spans 12 amino acids. The germline gives CDR1 SNHLY, CDR2 FYNNEI. Trimming stripped 6 bases from V and 3 bases from J, with 9 bases between. The CDR3 DNA reads TGTGCCAGCAGAGCCGAACTCTACGAGCAGTACTTC. Translation gives CASRAELYEQYF.

V and J are TRBV12-3 or TRBV12-4 and TRBJ1-5; TRBD1 aligns across 7 bases. Losses at the gene ends were 5 bases for V and 4 bases for J; bases not matched to a gene: 8. CDR3 size: 15 residues. The CDR3 DNA is TGTGCCAGCAGTCAAAGACAGGGAGCGAATCAGCCCCAGCATTTT. This sequence encodes CASSQRQGANQPQHF.

In its sample, this clonotype was seen a few times. The J gene is TRBJ2-3, the V gene TRBV27; D is undetermined. V was pared by 6 bases and J by 2 bases, with 12 bases between. Germline loops: CDR1 MNHEY, CDR2 SMNVEV (reference sequence). CDR3 length: 14 residues. The CDR3 DNA sequence: TGTGCCAGCAGGGGGTTGGTTATCACAGATACGCAGTATTTT. Amino acids: CASRGLVITDTQYF.

This clonotype was observed at least ten times. The rearrangement links TRBV4-1 to TRBJ2-7, with 7 bases lining up with TRBD2. The CDR3 consists of 16 residues. V was pared by 0 bases and J by 0 bases, with 5 bases of the junction left unmatched. Germline values: CDR1 MGHRA, CDR2 YSYEKL. The CDR3 DNA reads as TGCGCCAGCAGCCAAGATACGGGGGGAACCTCCTACGAGCAGTACTTC. Its translation: CASSQDTGGTSYEQYF.

The sample holds a few counts of this clonotype. This sequence joins TRBV15 and TRBJ1-2, with D possibly matching TRBD1 (5 bases). In germline, CDR1 is LNHNV, CDR2 YYDKDF (reference sequence). V was clipped by 8 bases and J by 8 bases, with 18 bases between them. The CDR3 extends over 13 amino acids. CDR3 sequence reads: CATGSTRDSGYTF. The CDR3, as DNA: TGTGCCACCGGGAGCACCAGGGACTCCGGCTACACCTTC.

The rearrangement uses TRBV20-1 and TRBJ2-5, with TRBD2 matching over 7 bases. Germline lookup yields CDR1 DFQATT and CDR2 SNEGSKA (reference sequence). There are 14 residues in the CDR3. V was pared by 0 bases and J by 2 bases, with 3 bases of the junction left unmatched. For the CDR3, the DNA is TGCAGTGCTAGAGATCCAGCGGGACAAGAGACCCAGTACTTC. This gives the protein CSARDPAGQETQYF.

This clonotype was seen at least ten times. The genes are TRBV6-6 and TRBJ2-5; no clear D. This CDR3 spans 14 amino acids. Trimming cost V 5 bases and J 2 bases, with 12 bases left between them. The germline CDR1 and CDR2 sequences are MNHNY and SVGAGI (reference sequence). The CDR3 reads CASSPPWGQETQYF. The CDR3 nucleotides are TGTGCCAGCAGTCCTCCCTGGGGACAAGAGACCCAGTACTTC.

In its sample, this clonotype was seen many times. The chain recombines TRBV5-1 with TRBJ2-6; D might be TRBD1 (5 bases). The V gene's germline CDR1 is SGHRS and CDR2 YFSETQ. This CDR3 spans 15 amino acids. Trimming took 7 bases from V and 0 from J, leaving 11 bases between them. In nucleotides, the CDR3 is TGCGCCAGCGGACCTCAGGGCTCTGGGGCCAACGTCCTGACTTTC. Its protein product is CASGPQGSGANVLTF. The full variable domain, with the rest looked up from reference TRBV5-1 and TRBJ2-6, is KAGVTQTPRYLIKTRGQQVTLSCSPISGHRSVSWYQQTPGQGLQFLFEYFSETQRNKGNFPGRFSGRQFSNSRSEMNVSTLELGDSALYLCASGPQGSGANVLTFGAGSRLTVL.

Note on this clonotype: A read error may account for a junction end that differs from germline. V gene TRBV2 combines with J gene TRBJ2-3; D might be TRBD2 (6 bases). The CDR3 totals 11 residues. Germline CDR1 SNHLY, CDR2 FYNNEI. CDR3 bases: TGTGCCAGCAGACTAGCAGATACGCGGTATTTT. Its protein is CASRLADTRYF.